This T cell receptor (beta chain) is drawn from a study of Ad26.COV2.S vaccination and SARS-CoV-2 variants. Treatment in this sample: 15 to 20 received Ad26.COV2.S at low or high dose, single or two shots; roughly five received placebo; per-sample allocation not given. Samples analyzed were those drawn on day 63 after the first vaccine or placebo injection. Generated by immunoSEQ multiplex PCR, the TCRdb table keeps only in-frame clones and is missing some. The profile covers 360,000 or so clones, with approximately 89% appearing a single time and around 1.8% taken by the ten largest. This TCR came from a person between 18 and 65 years old who received the Ad26.COV2.S COVID-19 vaccine or a placebo. The sample was peripheral blood, taken in a trial of Ad26.COV2.S vaccine versus placebo.

The CDR3 loop reads CASSYRVGAGANVLTF. The CDR3 DNA reads TGTGCCAGCAGCTACAGGGTAGGGGCTGGGGCCAACGTCCTGACTTTC. V and J are TRBV7-2 and TRBJ2-6; tentatively, D is TRBD1 (6 bases). Trimming stripped 4 bases from V and 2 bases from J, with 12 bases between. The CDR3 consists of 16 residues. Germline V lookup: CDR1 SGHTA, CDR2 FQGNSA.